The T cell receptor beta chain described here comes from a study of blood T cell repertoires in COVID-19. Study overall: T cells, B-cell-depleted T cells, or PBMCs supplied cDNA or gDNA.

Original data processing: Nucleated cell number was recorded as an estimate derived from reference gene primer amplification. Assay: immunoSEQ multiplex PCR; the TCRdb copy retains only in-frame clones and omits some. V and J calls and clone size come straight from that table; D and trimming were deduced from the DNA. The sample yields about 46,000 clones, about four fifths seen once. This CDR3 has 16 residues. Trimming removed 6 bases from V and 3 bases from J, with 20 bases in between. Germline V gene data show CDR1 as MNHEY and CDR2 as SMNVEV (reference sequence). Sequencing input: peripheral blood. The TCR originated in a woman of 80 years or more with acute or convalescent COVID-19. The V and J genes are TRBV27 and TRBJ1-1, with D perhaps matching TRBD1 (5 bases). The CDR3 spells CASRRGMGGGDTEAFF. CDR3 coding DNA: TGTGCCAGCAGGAGAGGGATGGGGGGGGGTGACACTGAAGCTTTCTTT.